The rows below give T cell receptor beta chains drawn from one sample of a study of T cell repertoires in cytomegalovirus infection. MiXCR, applied by TCRdb to the reads, yields one record per CDR3 protein. This sample has almost 550,000 distinct CDR3 sequences; about 15% occur once, and the top ten carry more than 20%. The sample taken for sequencing was CD8+ T cells from PBMCs. These receptors all stem from a human donor in good health (CMV status not recorded). Some clones in this sample may be carry-over from other donors' samples. CDR3s include the opening cysteine and the closing phenylalanine or tryptophan. A D gene is named only where the DNA matches it firmly. Not all rows give a size; the values are once, few, many and, for expanded clones, a class.

v_gene	d_gene	abundance	j_gene	CDR3nt	CDR3aa
TRBV12-3/TRBV12-4	TRBD2	many	TRBJ2-1	TGTGCCAGTATCAGGGCGGGGGGTGTATACAATGAGCAGTTCTTC	CASIRAGGVYNEQFF
TRBV4-3	-	few	TRBJ2-5	TGCGCCAGCAGCCAAGAATCGATACAAGAGACCCAGTACTTC	CASSQESIQETQYF
TRBV28	TRBD1	many	TRBJ1-6	TGTGCCAGCAGTCCACCGGACAGGGGAAATTCACCCCTCCACTTT	CASSPPDRGNSPLHF
TRBV6-2/TRBV6-3	TRBD1	few	TRBJ2-4	TGTGCCAGCAGTTTTCCGGGACAGGGACCCAACATTCAGTACTTC	CASSFPGQGPNIQYF
TRBV5-6	-	-	TRBJ1-5	TGTGCCAGCAGTTATACAGGGAGAGAGCCCCAGCATTTT	CASSYTGREPQHF
TRBV10-3	-	many	TRBJ1-1	TGTGCCATCAGCGGTGGGGGCACTGAAGCTTTCTTT	CAISGGGTEAFF
TRBV12-3/TRBV12-4	-	many	TRBJ1-4	TGTGCCAGCACCTACAAGACGGGATCTTTTGAAAAACTGTTTTTT	CASTYKTGSFEKLFF
TRBV29-1	-	many	TRBJ1-2	TGCAGCGTCCAACCCCGGGACATCACTTTCTATGGCTACACCTTC	CSVQPRDITFYGYTF
TRBV7-9	-	few	TRBJ1-1	TGTGCCAGCAGCCACCGGGATGAGAGGGCAATTGAAGCTTTCTTT	CASSHRDERAIEAFF
TRBV4-1	TRBD1	few	TRBJ2-1	TGCGCCAGCAGCGCAAGGACAGGGACGAATGAGCAGTTCTTC	CASSARTGTNEQFF
TRBV6-1	-	-	TRBJ2-7	TGTGCCAGCAGTGAAGGGTGCTCCTACGAGCAGTACTTC	CASSEGCSYEQYF
TRBV28	TRBD2	many	TRBJ2-1	TGTGCGGGGTCCGGATTAGCGGGAGGGGTGAATGAGCAGTTCTTC	CAGSGLAGGVNEQFF
TRBV6-7	-	many	TRBJ1-5	TGTGCCAGCAGTTACTCGGAGACGCGGGTACGGAGCAATCAGCCCCAGCATTTT	CASSYSETRVRSNQPQHF
TRBV5-1	-	-	TRBJ2-5	TGCGCCAGCAGCTTACAGGGCGACCCCAGGGCCCAGTACTTC	CASSLQGDPRAQYF
TRBV27	TRBD2	-	TRBJ2-1	TGTGCCAGCAGTTCGACATCTAGCGGGGGAACCTACAATGAGCAGTTCTTC	CASSSTSSGGTYNEQFF
TRBV24-1	TRBD2	-	TRBJ2-1	TGTGCCACCAGTGGAGCGGGGGGCGGATACAATGAGCAGTTCTTC	CATSGAGGGYNEQFF
TRBV6-5	-	many	TRBJ1-1	TGTGCCAGCAGTTTCCTTTACCGGGGGTACACTGAAGCTTTCTTT	CASSFLYRGYTEAFF
TRBV27	-	many	TRBJ2-7	TGTGCCAGCAGTTTAGAAGGCACGAGCTCCTACGAGCAGTACTTC	CASSLEGTSSYEQYF
TRBV7-9	-	many	TRBJ2-4	TGTGCCAGCAGCTCCCATCCCCCCTTAGCCAAAAACATTCAGTACTTC	CASSSHPPLAKNIQYF
TRBV20-1	-	few	TRBJ2-7	TGCAGTGTTCCCGACAGGCTATCCTACGAGCAGTACTTC	CSVPDRLSYEQYF
TRBV2	TRBD1	few	TRBJ1-1	TGTGCCAGTCCTGGACAGGGGGCGGCTGAAGCTTTCTTT	CASPGQGAAEAFF
TRBV5-1	TRBD1	once	TRBJ2-7	TGCGCCAGCAGCTCATGGACAGGGCGCAACTACGAGCAGTACTTC	CASSSWTGRNYEQYF
TRBV27	TRBD1	few	TRBJ1-5	TGTGCCAGCAGGGAAGGAGACAGGGTTGGCAATCAGCCCCAGCATTTT	CASREGDRVGNQPQHF